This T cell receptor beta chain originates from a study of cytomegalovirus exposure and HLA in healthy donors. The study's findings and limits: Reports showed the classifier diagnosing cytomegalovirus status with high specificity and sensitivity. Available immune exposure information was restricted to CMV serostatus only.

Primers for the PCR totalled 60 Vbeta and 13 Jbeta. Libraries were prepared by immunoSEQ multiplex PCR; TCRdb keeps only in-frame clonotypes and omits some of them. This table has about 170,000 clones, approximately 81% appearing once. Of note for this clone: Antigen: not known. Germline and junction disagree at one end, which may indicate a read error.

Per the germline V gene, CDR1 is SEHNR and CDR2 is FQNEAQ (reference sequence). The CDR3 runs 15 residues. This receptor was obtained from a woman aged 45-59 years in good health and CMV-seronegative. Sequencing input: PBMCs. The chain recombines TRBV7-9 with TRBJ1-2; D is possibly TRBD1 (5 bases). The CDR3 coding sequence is TGTTCCAGCAGCCCCCAGGACAAAACTAACTATGGCTACACCTTC. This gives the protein CSSSPQDKTNYGYTF. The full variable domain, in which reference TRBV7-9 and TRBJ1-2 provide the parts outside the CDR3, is DTGVSQNPRHKITKRGQNVTFRCDPISEHNRLYWYRQTLGQGPEFLTYFQNEAQLEKSRLLSDRFSAERPKGSFSTLEIQRTEQGDSAMYLCSSSPQDKTNYGYTFGSGTRLTVV.